Detailed here is one TCR beta chain. This record belongs to a study of blood T cell repertoires in COVID-19. V was pared by 2 bases and J by 8 bases, with 18 bases between. The length of the CDR3 is 16 residues. CDR1 is SEHNR and CDR2 is FQNEAQ in the germline V gene (reference sequence). The assay was immunoSEQ multiplex PCR, and TCRdb's table has in-frame clones only and misses some. The data hold 160,000 or so clones, with about four fifths observed a single time. Material: PBMCs or T cells enriched from blood (not recorded which). The sequence came from an older woman who had recovered from COVID-19. The chain has TRBV7-9 and TRBJ1-4, with D perhaps matching TRBD1 (5 bases). The DNA of the CDR3 is TGTGCCAGCAGCTTAAGAAGTCTTCCGGGGGGAGAAAAACTGTTTTTT. Its translation is CASSLRSLPGGEKLFF.